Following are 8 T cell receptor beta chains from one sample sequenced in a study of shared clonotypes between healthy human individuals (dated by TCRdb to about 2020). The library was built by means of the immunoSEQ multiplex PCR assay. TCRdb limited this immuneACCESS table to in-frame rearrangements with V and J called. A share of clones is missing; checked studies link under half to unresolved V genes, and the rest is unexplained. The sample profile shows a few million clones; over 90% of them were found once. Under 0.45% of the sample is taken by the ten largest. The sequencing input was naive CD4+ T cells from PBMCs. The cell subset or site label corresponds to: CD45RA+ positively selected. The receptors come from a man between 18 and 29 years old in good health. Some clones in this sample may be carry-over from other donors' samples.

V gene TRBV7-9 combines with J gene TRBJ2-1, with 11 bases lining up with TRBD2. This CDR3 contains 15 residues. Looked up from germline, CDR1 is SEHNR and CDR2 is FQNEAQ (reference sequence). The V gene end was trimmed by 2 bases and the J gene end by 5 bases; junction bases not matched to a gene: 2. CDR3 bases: TGTGCCAGCAGCTTAAAGGGACTAGCGGACAATGAGCAGTTCTTC. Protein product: CASSLKGLADNEQFF.

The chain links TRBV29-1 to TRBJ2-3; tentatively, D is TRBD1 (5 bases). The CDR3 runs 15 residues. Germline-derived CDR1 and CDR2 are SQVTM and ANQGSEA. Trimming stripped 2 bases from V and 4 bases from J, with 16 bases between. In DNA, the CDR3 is TGCAGCGTTGAAAGGGCAGGGAAAGGGGCAGATACGCAGTATTTT. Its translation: CSVERAGKGADTQYF.

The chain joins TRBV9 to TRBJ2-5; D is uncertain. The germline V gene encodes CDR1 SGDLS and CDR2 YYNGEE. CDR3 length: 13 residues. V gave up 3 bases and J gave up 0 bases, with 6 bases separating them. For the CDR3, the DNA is TGTGCCAGCAGCGCCTCGCACCAAGAGACCCAGTACTTC. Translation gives CASSASHQETQYF.

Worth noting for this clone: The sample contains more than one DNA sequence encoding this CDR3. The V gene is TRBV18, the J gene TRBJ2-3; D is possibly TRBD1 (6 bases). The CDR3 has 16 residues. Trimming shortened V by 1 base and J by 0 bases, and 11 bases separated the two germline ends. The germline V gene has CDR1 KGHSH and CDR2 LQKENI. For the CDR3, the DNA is TGTGCCAGCTCACCACGGGTCAGGGGAAGCACAGATACGCAGTATTTT. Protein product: CASSPRVRGSTDTQYF. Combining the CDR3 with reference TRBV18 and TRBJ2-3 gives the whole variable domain NAGVMQNPRHLVRRRGQEARLRCSPMKGHSHVYWYRQLPEEGLKFMVYLQKENIIDESGMPKERFSAEFPKEGPSILRIQQVVRGDSAAYFCASSPRVRGSTDTQYFGPGTRLTVL.

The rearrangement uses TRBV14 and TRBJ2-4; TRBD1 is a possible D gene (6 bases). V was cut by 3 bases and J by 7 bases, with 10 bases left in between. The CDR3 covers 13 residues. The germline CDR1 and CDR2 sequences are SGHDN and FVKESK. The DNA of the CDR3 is TGTGCCAGCAGCCAGTCCCAGGGGAACATTCAGTACTTC. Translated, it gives CASSQSQGNIQYF.

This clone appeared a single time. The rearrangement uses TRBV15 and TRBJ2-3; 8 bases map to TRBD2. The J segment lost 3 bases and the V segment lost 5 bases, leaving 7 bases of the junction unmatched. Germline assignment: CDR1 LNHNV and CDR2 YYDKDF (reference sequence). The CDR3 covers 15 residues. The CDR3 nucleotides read TGTGCCACCAGCGAACCGGGACTAGGAACAGATACGCAGTATTTT. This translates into CATSEPGLGTDTQYF.

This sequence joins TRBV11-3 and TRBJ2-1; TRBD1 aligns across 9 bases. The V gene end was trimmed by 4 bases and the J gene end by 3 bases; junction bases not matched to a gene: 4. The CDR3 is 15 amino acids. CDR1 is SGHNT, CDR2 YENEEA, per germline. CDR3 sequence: CASSSPGQGYNEQFF. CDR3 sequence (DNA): TGTGCCAGCAGCTCTCCGGGACAGGGCTACAATGAGCAGTTCTTC. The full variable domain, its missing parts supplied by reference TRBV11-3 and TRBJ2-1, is EAGVVQSPRYKIIEKKQPVAFWCNPISGHNTLYWYLQNLGQGPELLIRYENEEAVDDSQLPKDRFSAERLKGVDSTLKIQPAELGDSAVYLCASSSPGQGYNEQFFGPGTRLTVL.

CDR3 sequence (DNA): TGTGCCAGTAGTACCCAGGACAGGGAGGGCTATGGCTACACCTTC. Residues: CASSTQDREGYGYTF. V and J are TRBV19 and TRBJ1-2; TRBD1 agrees at 8 bases. CDR1 and CDR2 (germline): LNHDA, SQIVND (reference sequence). Trimming removed 4 bases from V and 4 bases from J; junction bases left unmatched: 8. There are 15 residues in the CDR3.